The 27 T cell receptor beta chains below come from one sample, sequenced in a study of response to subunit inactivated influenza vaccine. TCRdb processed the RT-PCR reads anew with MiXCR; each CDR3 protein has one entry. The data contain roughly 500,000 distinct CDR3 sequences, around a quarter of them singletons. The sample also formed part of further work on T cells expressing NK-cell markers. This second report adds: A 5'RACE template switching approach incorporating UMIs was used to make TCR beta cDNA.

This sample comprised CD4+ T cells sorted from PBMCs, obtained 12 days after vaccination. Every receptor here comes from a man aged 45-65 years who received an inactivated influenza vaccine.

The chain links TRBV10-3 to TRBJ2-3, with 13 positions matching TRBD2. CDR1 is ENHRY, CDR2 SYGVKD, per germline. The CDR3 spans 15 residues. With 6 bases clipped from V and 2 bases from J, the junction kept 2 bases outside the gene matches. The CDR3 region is CAIRTSGGLTDTQYF. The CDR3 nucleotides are TGTGCCATCAGGACTAGCGGGGGGCTCACAGATACGCAGTATTTT.

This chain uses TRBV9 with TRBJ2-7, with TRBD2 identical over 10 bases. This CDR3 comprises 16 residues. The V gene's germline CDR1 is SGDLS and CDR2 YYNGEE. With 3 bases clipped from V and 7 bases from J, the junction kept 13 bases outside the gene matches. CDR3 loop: CASSENLPSGSYEQYF. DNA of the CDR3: TGTGCCAGCAGCGAAAATCTTCCTAGCGGGAGTTATGAGCAGTACTTC.

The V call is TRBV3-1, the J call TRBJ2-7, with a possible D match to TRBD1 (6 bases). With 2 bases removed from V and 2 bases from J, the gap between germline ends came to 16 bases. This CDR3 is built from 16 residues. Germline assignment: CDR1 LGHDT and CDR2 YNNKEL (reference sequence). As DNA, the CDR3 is TGTGCCAGCAGCCAAAAGCGAAACAGGGTGGCCTACGAGCAGTACTTC. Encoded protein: CASSQKRNRVAYEQYF.

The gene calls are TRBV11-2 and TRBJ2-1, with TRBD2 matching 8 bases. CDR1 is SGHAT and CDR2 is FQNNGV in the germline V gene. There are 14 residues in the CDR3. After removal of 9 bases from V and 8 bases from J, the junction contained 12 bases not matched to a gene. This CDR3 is CASSYGTSRYEQFF. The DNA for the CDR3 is TGTGCCAGTTCCTACGGGACTAGTCGATATGAGCAGTTCTTC.

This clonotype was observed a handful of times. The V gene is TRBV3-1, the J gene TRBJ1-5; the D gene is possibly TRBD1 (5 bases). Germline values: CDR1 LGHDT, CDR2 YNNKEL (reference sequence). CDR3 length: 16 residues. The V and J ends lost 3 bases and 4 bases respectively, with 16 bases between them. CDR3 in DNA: TGTGCCAGCAGCCACGGGGGTCTCGGGGGGAATCAGCCCCAGCATTTT. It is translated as CASSHGGLGGNQPQHF.

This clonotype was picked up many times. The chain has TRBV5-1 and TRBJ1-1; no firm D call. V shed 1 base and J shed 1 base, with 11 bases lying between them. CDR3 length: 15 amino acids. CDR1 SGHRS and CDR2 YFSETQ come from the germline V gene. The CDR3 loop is CASSLSGSGNTEAFF. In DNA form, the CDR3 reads TGCGCCAGCAGCTTGTCCGGGAGCGGGAACACTGAAGCTTTCTTT.

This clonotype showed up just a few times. CDR3 sequence reads: CASSVTGGAFPEQYF. The CDR3 DNA reads as TGTGCCAGCAGTGTCACAGGGGGCGCGTTCCCCGAGCAGTACTTC. The rearrangement uses TRBV12-3 or TRBV12-4 and TRBJ2-7; TRBD1 matches 9 bases. With V trimmed by 5 bases and J by 6 bases, 11 bases remained unmatched. The CDR3 sequence is 15 residues long.

The CDR3 spells CASSQGRGGITEAFF. As DNA, the CDR3 is TGTGCCAGCAGCCAGGGTAGAGGGGGGATCACTGAAGCTTTCTTT. This chain links TRBV7-8 with TRBJ1-1; D may be TRBD1 (6 bases). Per germline, CDR1 SGHVS and CDR2 FQNEAQ. This CDR3 spans 15 amino acids. V was cut by 5 bases and J by 4 bases, with 17 bases left in between.

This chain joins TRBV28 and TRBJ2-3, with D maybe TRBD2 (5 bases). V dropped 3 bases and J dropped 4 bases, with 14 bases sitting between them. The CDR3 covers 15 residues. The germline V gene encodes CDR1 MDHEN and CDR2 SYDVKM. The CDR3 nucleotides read TGTGCCAGCAGTTTTGGCGCGGGTGGCCCAGATACGCAGTATTTT. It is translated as CASSFGAGGPDTQYF.

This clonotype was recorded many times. CDR3 in amino acids: CASTMTVPPETQYF. In DNA form, the CDR3 reads TGTGCCAGCACCATGACAGTCCCCCCGGAGACCCAGTACTTC. The chain joins TRBV12-3 or TRBV12-4 to TRBJ2-5; possible D gene TRBD1, 5 bases. Trimming left V 7 bases short and J 5 bases short, with 17 bases between. The length of the CDR3 is 14 residues.

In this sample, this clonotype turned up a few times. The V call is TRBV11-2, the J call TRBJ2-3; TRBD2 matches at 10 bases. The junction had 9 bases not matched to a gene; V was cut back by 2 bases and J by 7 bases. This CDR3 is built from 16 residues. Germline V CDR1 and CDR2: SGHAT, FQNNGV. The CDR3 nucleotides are TGTGCCAGCAGCTTAACTACAGCGGGAGGGGGGAATACGCAGTATTTT. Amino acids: CASSLTTAGGGNTQYF.

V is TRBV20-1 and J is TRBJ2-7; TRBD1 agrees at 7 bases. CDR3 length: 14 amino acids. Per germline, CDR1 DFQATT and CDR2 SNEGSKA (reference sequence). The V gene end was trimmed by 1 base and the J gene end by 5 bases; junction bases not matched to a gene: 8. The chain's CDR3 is CSARGAGTADEQYF. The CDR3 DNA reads TGCAGTGCTAGAGGGGCAGGGACAGCGGACGAGCAGTACTTC.

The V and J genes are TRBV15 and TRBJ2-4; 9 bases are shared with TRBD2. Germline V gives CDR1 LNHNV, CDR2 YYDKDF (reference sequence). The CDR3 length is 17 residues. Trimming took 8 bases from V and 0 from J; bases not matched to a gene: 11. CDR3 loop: CATRLADTLLAKNIQYF. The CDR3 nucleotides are TGTGCCACCCGACTAGCGGACACGCTACTAGCCAAAAACATTCAGTACTTC.

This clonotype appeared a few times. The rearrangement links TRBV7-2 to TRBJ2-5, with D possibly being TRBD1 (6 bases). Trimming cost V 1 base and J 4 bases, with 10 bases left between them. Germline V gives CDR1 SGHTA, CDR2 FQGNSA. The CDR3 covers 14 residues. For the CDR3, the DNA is TGTGCCAGCAGCTTAGGCGGACAGATAGAGACCCAGTACTTC. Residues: CASSLGGQIETQYF.

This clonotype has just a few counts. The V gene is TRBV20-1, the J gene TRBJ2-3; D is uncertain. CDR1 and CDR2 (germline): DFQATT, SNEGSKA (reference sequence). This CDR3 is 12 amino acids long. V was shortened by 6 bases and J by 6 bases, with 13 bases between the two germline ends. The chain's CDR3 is CSAPVGRDTQYF. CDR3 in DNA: TGCAGTGCCCCGGTGGGTAGGGATACGCAGTATTTT.

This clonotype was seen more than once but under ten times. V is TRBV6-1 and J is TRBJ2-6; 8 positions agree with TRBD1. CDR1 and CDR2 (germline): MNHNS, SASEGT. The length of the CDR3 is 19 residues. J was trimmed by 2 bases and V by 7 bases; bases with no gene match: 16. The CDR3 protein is CASTYHWGRGLTGANVLTF. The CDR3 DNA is TGTGCCAGCACCTACCATTGGGGCAGGGGGCTTACTGGGGCCAACGTCCTGACTTTC.

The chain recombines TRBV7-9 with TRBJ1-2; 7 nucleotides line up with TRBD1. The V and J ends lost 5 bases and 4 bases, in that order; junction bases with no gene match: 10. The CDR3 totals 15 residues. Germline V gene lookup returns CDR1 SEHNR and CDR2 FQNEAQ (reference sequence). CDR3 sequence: CASSPRRAGGYGYTF. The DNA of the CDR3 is TGTGCCAGCAGCCCCCGGCGGGCAGGGGGCTATGGCTACACCTTC.

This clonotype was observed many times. The CDR3 protein is CASSLKSGRAGETQYF. CDR3 nucleotide sequence: TGTGCCAGCAGCTTAAAAAGCGGGAGGGCCGGAGAGACCCAGTACTTC. J is TRBJ2-5 and V is TRBV7-2, with 10 nucleotides matching TRBD2. There are 16 residues in the CDR3. The V gene's germline CDR1 is SGHTA and CDR2 FQGNSA. V shed 2 bases, J shed 4 bases, and the junction held 7 bases outside the gene matches.

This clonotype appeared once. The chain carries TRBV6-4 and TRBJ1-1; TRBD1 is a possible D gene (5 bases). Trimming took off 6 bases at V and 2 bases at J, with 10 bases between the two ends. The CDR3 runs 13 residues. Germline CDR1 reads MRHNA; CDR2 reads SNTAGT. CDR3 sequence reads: CASSVGPNTEAFF. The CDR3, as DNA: TGTGCCAGCAGCGTGGGACCCAACACTGAAGCTTTCTTT.

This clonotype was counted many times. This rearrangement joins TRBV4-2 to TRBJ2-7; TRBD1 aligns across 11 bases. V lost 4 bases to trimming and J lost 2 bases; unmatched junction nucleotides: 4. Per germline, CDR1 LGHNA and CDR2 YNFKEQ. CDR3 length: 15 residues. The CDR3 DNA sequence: TGTGCCAGCAGCCCCGGACAGGGGGCGACCTACGAGCAGTACTTC. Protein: CASSPGQGATYEQYF.

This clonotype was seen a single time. CDR3 DNA: TGTGCCAGCAGCTTAGCTCCAGGGGTGGACAATGAGCAGTTCTTC. Translation gives CASSLAPGVDNEQFF. The V gene is TRBV11-1, the J gene TRBJ2-1; TRBD1 is a possible D gene (6 bases). The germline V gene has CDR1 SGHAT and CDR2 FQDESV (reference sequence). V lost 0 bases and J 5 bases, leaving 11 bases between the germline ends. This CDR3 contains 15 residues.

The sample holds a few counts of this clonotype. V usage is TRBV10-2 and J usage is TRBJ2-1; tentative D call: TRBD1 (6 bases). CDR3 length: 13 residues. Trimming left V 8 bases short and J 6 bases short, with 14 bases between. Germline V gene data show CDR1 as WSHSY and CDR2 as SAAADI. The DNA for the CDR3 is TGCGCCAGCCAGACCCTCAGGGGCAATGAGCAGTTCTTC. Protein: CASQTLRGNEQFF.

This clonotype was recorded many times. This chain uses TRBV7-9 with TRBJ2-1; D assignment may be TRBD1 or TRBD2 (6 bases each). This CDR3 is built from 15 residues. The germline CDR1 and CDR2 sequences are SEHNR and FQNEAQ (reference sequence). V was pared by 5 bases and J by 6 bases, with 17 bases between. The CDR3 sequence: CASSREGGPLNEQFF. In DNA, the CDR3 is TGTGCCAGCAGCCGCGAGGGGGGCCCTCTCAATGAGCAGTTCTTC.

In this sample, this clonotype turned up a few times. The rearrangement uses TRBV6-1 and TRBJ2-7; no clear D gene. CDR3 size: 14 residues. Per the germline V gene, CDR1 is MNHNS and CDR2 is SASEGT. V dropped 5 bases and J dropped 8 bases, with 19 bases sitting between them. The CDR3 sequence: CASSPDRTSLKQYF. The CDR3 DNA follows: TGTGCCAGCAGTCCCGACCGGACCTCCCTCAAGCAGTACTTC.

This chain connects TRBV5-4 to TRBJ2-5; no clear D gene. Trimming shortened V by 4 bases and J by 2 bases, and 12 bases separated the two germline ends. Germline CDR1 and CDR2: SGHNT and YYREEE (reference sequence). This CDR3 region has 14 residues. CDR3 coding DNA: TGTGCCAGCAGCCTTGGAGTGGAGCAAGAGACCCAGTACTTC. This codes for CASSLGVEQETQYF.

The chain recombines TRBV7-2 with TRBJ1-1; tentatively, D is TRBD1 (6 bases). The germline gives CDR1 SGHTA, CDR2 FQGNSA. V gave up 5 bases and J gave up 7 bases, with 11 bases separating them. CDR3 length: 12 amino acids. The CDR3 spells CASSLRDIEAFF. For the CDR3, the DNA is TGTGCCAGCAGCCTCCGGGACATTGAAGCTTTCTTT.

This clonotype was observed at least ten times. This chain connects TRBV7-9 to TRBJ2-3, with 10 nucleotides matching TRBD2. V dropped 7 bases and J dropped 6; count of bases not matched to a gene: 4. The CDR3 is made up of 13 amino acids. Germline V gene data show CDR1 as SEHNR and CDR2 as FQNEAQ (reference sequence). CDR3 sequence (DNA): TGTGCCAGCACACTAGCGGGAACGGATACGCAGTATTTT. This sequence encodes CASTLAGTDTQYF.